What follows is one T cell receptor beta chain and its context. The CDR3 loop spans 16 amino acids. Germline values: CDR1 MGHRA, CDR2 YSYEKL. Trimming shortened V by 4 bases and J by 2 bases, and 17 bases separated the two germline ends. MiXCR, applied by TCRdb to the 5' RACE reads, yields one record per CDR3 protein. The sample records 350,000 to 450,000 distinct CDR3 sequences, 28% being singletons. The entry originates in a study of T-cell memory formation after mild COVID-19. The chain is built from TRBV4-1 and TRBJ1-2; D might be TRBD1 (5 bases). This clonotype was sampled from an adult woman who had mild COVID-19 (a few samples of this study predate the infection). Cell type and time point are not known. Sequenced sample: PBMCs or a T cell subset sorted from them (not recorded which). The CDR3 sequence: CASSRAGGVLNYGYTF. The CDR3, as DNA: TGCGCCAGCAGCCGTGCGGGGGGGGTATTAAACTATGGCTACACCTTC.